This TCR beta chain was captured in a study of graft-versus-host responses after intestinal transplantation. The CDR3 runs 14 residues. Trimming cost V 2 bases and J 0 bases, with 7 bases left between them. CDR1 MNHEY and CDR2 SMNVEV come from the germline V gene (reference sequence). A word on this clone: Its specificity is unknown.

Regarding the study as a whole: Across patients carrying graft-donor T cell macrochimerism, allografts held high graft-versus-host to host-versus-graft clonal ratios. Some GvH clones appeared in ileal mucosa or blood before recipient bone marrow. Early post-transplant declines in HvG were associated with peak levels of circulating GvH clones.

Only in-frame clones appear in the TCRdb table, and some are missing; sequencing was by immunoSEQ multiplex PCR. This sample has about 120,000 clones, with about 95% found just once. The chain recombines TRBV27 with TRBJ1-1; TRBD1 might be the D (6 bases). This TCR came from a human donor who received an intestinal transplant. Sequenced material: unstimulated CD8+ T cells sorted from spleen or lymph node cells, taken before intestinal transplant. The CDR3 DNA sequence: TGTGCCAGCAGTTTAAGGACAGTGAACACTGAAGCTTTCTTT. Amino acid sequence: CASSLRTVNTEAFF.